Listed here is a single TCR beta chain. The data stem from a study of blood T cell repertoires in COVID-19. Study summary: Some COVID-19 samples were acute and others convalescent; all came from the United States, Italy and Spain. T cells, B-cell-depleted T cells, or PBMCs provided the cDNA or gDNA that served as material.

As originally analysed: Scientists estimated how many nucleated cells there were by amplifying reference gene primers. The method was immunoSEQ multiplex PCR; TCRdb's version includes in-frame clones alone and lacks a portion of them. The D gene and trimming were derived from the DNA, and the V and J assignments and clone size from that table. The table shows over 95,000 clones, with roughly 76% occurring only once. The CDR3 has 15 residues. Germline CDR1 reads LGHNA; CDR2 reads YSLEER. V was shortened by 4 bases and J by 1 base, with 13 bases between the two germline ends. The source is a human donor in a cohort sampled during active COVID-19. The chain recombines TRBV4-3 with TRBJ1-2; D gene unclear. What was sequenced was peripheral blood. The CDR3 DNA follows: TGCGCCAGCAGCCGTATAGGGAGCATTAACTATGGCTACACCTTC. Its protein product is CASSRIGSINYGYTF.